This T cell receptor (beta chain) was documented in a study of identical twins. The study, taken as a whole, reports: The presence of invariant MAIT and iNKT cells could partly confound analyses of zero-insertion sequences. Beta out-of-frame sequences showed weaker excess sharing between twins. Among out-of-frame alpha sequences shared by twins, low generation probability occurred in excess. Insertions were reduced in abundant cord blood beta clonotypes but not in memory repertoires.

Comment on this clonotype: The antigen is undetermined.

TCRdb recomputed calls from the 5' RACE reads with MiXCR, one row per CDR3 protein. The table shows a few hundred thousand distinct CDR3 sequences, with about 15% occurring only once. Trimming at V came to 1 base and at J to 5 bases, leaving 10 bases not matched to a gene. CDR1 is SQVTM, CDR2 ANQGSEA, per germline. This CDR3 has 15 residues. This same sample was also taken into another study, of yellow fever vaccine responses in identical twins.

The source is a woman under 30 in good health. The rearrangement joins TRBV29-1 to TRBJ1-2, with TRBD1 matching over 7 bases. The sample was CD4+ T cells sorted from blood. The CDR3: CSVEGNSRGSYGYTF. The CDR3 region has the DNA TGCAGCGTTGAAGGGAACAGCAGGGGGTCTTATGGCTACACCTTC.